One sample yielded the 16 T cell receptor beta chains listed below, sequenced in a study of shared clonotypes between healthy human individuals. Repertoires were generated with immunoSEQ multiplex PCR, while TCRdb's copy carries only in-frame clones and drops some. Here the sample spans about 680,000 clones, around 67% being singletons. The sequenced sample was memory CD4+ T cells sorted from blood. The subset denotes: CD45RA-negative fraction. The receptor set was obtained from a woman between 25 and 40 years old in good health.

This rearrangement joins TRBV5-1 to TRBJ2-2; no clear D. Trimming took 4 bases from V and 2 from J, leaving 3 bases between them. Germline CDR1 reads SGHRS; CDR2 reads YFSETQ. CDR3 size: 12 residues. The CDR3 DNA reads TGCGCCAGCAGCCCCAACACCGGGGAGCTGTTTTTT. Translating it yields CASSPNTGELFF.

The CDR3 region is CASSIFGDSNQPQHF. DNA of the CDR3: TGTGCCAGTAGTATATTCGGGGATAGCAATCAGCCCCAGCATTTT. The chain is built from TRBV19 and TRBJ1-5; D not resolved. The V end lost 2 bases, the J end lost 0 bases, and 8 bases lay between the germline ends. The CDR3 covers 15 residues. The germline V gene has CDR1 LNHDA and CDR2 SQIVND (reference sequence).

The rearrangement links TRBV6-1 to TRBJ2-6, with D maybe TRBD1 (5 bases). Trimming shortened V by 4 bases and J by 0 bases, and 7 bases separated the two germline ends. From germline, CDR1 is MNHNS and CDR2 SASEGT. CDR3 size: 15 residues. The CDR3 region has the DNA TGTGCCAGCAGTGTAGGGGTCTCTGGGGCCAACGTCCTGACTTTC. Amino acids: CASSVGVSGANVLTF.

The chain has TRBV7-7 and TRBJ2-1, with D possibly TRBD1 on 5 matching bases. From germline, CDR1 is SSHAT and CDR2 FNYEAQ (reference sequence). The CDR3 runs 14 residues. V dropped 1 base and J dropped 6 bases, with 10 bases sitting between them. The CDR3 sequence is CASSLVGVGNEQFF. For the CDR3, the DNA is TGTGCCAGCAGCTTAGTAGGGGTGGGCAATGAGCAGTTCTTC.

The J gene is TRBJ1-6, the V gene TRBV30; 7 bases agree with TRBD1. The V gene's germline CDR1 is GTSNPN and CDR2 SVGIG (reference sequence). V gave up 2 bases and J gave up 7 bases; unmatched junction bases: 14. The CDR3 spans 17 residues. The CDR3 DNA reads TGTGCCTGGAGTAACATCCGGGACAGCAACCAAAATTCACCCCTCCACTTT. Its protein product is CAWSNIRDSNQNSPLHF.

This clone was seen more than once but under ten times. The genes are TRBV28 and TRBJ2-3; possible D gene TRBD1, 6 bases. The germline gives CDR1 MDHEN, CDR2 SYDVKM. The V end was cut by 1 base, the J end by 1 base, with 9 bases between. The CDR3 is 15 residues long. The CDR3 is CASSLFGGGTDTQYF. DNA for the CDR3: TGTGCCAGCAGTTTATTTGGGGGCGGCACAGATACGCAGTATTTT.

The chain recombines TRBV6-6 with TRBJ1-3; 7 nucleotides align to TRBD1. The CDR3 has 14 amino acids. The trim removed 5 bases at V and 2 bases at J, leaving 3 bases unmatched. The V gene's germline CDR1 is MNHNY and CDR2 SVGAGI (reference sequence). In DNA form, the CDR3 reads TGTGCCAGCAGTACGGGACAGACTGGAAACACCATATATTTT. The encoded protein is CASSTGQTGNTIYF.

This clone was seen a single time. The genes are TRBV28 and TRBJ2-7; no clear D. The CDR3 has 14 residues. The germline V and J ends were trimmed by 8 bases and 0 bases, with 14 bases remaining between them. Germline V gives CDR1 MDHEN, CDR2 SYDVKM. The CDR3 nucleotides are TGTGCCAGCCAACGGAACTTGGTCTCCTACGAGCAGTACTTC. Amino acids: CASQRNLVSYEQYF.

The CDR3 sequence is CASSSRTVNTEAFF. CDR3 DNA: TGCGCCAGCAGCTCCCGGACGGTTAACACTGAAGCTTTCTTT. The gene calls are TRBV4-1 and TRBJ1-1; D ambiguous. The V end lost 5 bases, the J end lost 2 bases, and 12 bases lay between the germline ends. CDR3 length equals 14 residues. The germline CDR1 and CDR2 sequences are MGHRA and YSYEKL.

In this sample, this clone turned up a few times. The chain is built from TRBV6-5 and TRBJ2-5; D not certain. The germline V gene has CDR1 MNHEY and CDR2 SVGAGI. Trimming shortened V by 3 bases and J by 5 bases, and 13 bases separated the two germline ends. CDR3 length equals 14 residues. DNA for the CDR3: TGTGCCAGCAGTTATGCCGTGCGCCAGGAGACCCAGTACTTC. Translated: CASSYAVRQETQYF.

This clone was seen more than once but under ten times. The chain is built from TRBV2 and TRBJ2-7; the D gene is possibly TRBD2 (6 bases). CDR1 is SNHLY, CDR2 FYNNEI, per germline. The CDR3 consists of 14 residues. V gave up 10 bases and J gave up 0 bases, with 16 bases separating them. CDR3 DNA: TGTGCCATCGATAGCGGTAAAAGCTCCTACGAGCAGTACTTC. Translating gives CAIDSGKSSYEQYF.

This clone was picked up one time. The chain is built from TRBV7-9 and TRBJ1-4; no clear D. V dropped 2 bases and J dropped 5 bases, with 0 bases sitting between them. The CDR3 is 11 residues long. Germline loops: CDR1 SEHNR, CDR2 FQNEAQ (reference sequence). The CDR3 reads CASSLNEKLFF. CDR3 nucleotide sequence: TGTGCCAGCAGCTTAAATGAAAAACTGTTTTTT. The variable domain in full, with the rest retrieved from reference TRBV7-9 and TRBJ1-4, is DTGVSQNPRHKITKRGQNVTFRCDPISEHNRLYWYRQTLGQGPEFLTYFQNEAQLEKSRLLSDRFSAERPKGSFSTLEIQRTEQGDSAMYLCASSLNEKLFFGSGTQLSVL.

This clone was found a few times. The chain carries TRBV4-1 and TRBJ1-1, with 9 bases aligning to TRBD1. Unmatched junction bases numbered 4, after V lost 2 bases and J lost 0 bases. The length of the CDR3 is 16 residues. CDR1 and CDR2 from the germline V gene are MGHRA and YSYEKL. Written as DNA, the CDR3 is TGCGCCAGCAGCCAACAGACAGGGGGATTGAACACTGAAGCTTTCTTT. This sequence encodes CASSQQTGGLNTEAFF.

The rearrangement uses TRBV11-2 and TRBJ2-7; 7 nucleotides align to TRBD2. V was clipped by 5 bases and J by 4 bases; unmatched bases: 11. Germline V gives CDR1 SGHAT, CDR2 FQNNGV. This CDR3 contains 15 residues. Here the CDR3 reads CASSGLAGRRYEQYF. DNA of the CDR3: TGTGCCAGCAGCGGCTTAGCGGGCCGAAGGTACGAGCAGTACTTC.

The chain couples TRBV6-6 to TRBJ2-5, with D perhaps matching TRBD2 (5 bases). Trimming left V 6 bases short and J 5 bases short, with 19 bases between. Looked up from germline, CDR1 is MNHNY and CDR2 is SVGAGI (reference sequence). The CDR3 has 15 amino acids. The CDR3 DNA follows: TGTGCCAGCAGGTCGCCGGGGAGCGGTCGGGAGACCCAGTACTTC. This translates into CASRSPGSGRETQYF.

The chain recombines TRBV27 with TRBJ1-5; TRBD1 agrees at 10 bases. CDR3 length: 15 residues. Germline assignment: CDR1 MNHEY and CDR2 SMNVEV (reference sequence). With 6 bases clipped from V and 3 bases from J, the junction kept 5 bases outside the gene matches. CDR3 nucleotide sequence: TGTGCCAGCAGGCCGGGACAGGGGAACAATCAGCCCCAGCATTTT. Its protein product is CASRPGQGNNQPQHF.